Below are 30 T cell receptor beta chains sequenced from a single sample in a study of blood T cell repertoires in COVID-19. Profiled with immunoSEQ multiplex PCR; TCRdb holds only in-frame clones, not every one. The sample consists of about 200,000 clones, 86% of them appearing once. Sequencing was performed on peripheral blood. The receptor set was obtained from a man older than 75 with acute or convalescent COVID-19.

The chain employs TRBV7-9 and TRBJ2-2; D might be TRBD1 (5 bases). From germline, CDR1 is SEHNR and CDR2 FQNEAQ (reference sequence). The V end lost 2 bases, the J end lost 0 bases, and 7 bases lay between the germline ends. The CDR3 totals 15 residues. The CDR3 protein is CASSLSRANTGELFF. CDR3 in DNA: TGTGCCAGCAGCTTAAGCAGGGCGAACACCGGGGAGCTGTTTTTT.

This clone was counted once. This chain joins TRBV4-3 and TRBJ2-1; 8 positions match TRBD2. V shed 4 bases, J shed 4 bases, and the junction held 3 bases outside the gene matches. The V gene's germline CDR1 is LGHNA and CDR2 YSLEER. There are 14 residues in the CDR3. The CDR3 DNA is TGCGCCAGCAGCCCGGGGACTAGATACAATGAGCAGTTCTTC. This sequence encodes CASSPGTRYNEQFF.

The genes are TRBV5-8 and TRBJ2-1, with D possibly being TRBD1 (5 bases). V lost 1 base, J lost 3 bases, and 11 bases lay in between. Germline CDR1 SGHTS, CDR2 YDEGEE. The CDR3 runs to 15 residues. The CDR3 DNA follows: TGTGCCAGCAGCTTGTCTCGACAGAACTACAATGAGCAGTTCTTC. Protein product: CASSLSRQNYNEQFF.

V gene TRBV14 combines with J gene TRBJ2-1; 8 positions agree with TRBD2. CDR1 and CDR2 (germline): SGHDN, FVKESK. V trimming: 5 bases; J trimming: 1 base; junction bases outside the gene matches: 7. The CDR3 runs 16 residues. CDR3 amino acids: CASSSQAGVSYNEQFF. Here the CDR3 DNA reads TGTGCCAGCAGCTCCCAAGCGGGAGTATCCTACAATGAGCAGTTCTTC. Complete variable domain (other parts from reference TRBV14 and TRBJ2-1): EAGVTQFPSHSVIEKGQTVTLRCDPISGHDNLYWYRRVMGKEIKFLLHFVKESKQDESGMPNNRFLAERTGGTYSTLKVQPAELEDSGVYFCASSSQAGVSYNEQFFGPGTRLTVL.

J is TRBJ1-4 and V is TRBV4-3; a possible D gene is TRBD1 (6 bases). Germline lookup yields CDR1 LGHNA and CDR2 YSLEER. Trimming removed 0 bases from V and 8 bases from J, with 16 bases in between. The CDR3 runs 16 residues. The CDR3 sequence: CASSQDFRGGREKLFF. The DNA of the CDR3 is TGCGCCAGCAGCCAAGATTTCCGGGGGGGGCGAGAAAAACTGTTTTTT.

The chain joins TRBV29-1 to TRBJ2-4; perhaps TRBD1 as D (6 bases). Trimming shortened V by 6 bases and J by 0 bases, and 21 bases separated the two germline ends. This CDR3 has 17 amino acids. Germline V gene lookup returns CDR1 SQVTM and CDR2 ANQGSEA. In DNA, the CDR3 is TGCAGCGTGGGTCTAGCAGGGGTGATTCTAGCCAAAAACATTCAGTACTTC. It is translated as CSVGLAGVILAKNIQYF.

This CDR3 is CASQYRGRGEQFF. CDR3 nucleotides: TGTGCCAGCCAGTATAGGGGTCGTGGGGAGCAGTTCTTC. The chain uses TRBV2 and TRBJ2-1; weak D call: TRBD1 (5 bases). V lost 8 bases, J lost 10 bases, and 18 bases lay in between. This CDR3 spans 13 amino acids. Germline V lookup: CDR1 SNHLY, CDR2 FYNNEI.

The rearrangement joins TRBV11-2 to TRBJ2-7; possible D gene TRBD1, 6 bases. Germline loops: CDR1 SGHAT, CDR2 FQNNGV. This CDR3 spans 14 amino acids. Trimming cost V 5 bases and J 4 bases, with 15 bases left between them. Here the CDR3 DNA reads TGTGCCAGCAGCACACCCGGCAGGGGTTACGAGCAGTACTTC. Translation: CASSTPGRGYEQYF.

This chain connects TRBV19 to TRBJ2-3, with 9 bases matching TRBD2. Losses at the gene ends were 6 bases for V and 2 bases for J; bases not matched to a gene: 6. The CDR3 sequence is 15 residues long. Germline assignment: CDR1 LNHDA and CDR2 SQIVND (reference sequence). CDR3 in DNA: TGTGCCAGTAGCCCGACTAGCGGTTACACAGATACGCAGTATTTT. Residues: CASSPTSGYTDTQYF.

The chain uses TRBV7-2 and TRBJ2-1; 12 bases are shared with TRBD2. Trimming took 3 bases from V and 10 from J; bases not matched to a gene: 4. Germline lookup yields CDR1 SGHTA and CDR2 FQGNSA. This CDR3 contains 14 residues. In DNA form, the CDR3 reads TGTGCCAGCAGCTTCGGACTAGCGGGATCAGAGCAGTTCTTC. Its translation: CASSFGLAGSEQFF.

The chain joins TRBV2 to TRBJ2-5; TRBD2 matches 7 bases. Trimming cost V 3 bases and J 4 bases; bases outside gene matches: 8. Germline assignment: CDR1 SNHLY and CDR2 FYNNEI. The CDR3 runs to 15 residues. CDR3 loop: CASSESGVPRETQYF. The CDR3 DNA reads TGTGCCAGCAGTGAGAGCGGGGTCCCACGAGAGACCCAGTACTTC.

Only a few counts were recorded for this clone. The chain combines TRBV9 with TRBJ2-7; 7 bases are a match to TRBD2. With 0 bases clipped from V and 0 bases from J, the junction kept 12 bases outside the gene matches. This CDR3 has 18 amino acids. CDR1 and CDR2 (germline): SGDLS, YYNGEE. The CDR3 DNA reads as TGTGCCAGCAGCGTAGGCGGGGGTGGCGGGACCGTCTCCTACGAGCAGTACGTC. This encodes CASSVGGGGGTVSYEQYV.

The V and J genes are TRBV18 and TRBJ1-4; possibly TRBD1 for D (6 bases). V was pared by 3 bases and J by 7 bases, with 18 bases between. The germline CDR1 and CDR2 sequences are KGHSH and LQKENI. The length of the CDR3 is 16 residues. The CDR3 coding sequence is TGTGCCAGCTCACCTCCTAGGGGGGGCCTGGCTGAAAAACTGTTTTTT. It is translated as CASSPPRGGLAEKLFF. Full variable domain (rest looked up from reference TRBV18 and TRBJ1-4): NAGVMQNPRHLVRRRGQEARLRCSPMKGHSHVYWYRQLPEEGLKFMVYLQKENIIDESGMPKERFSAEFPKEGPSILRIQQVVRGDSAAYFCASSPPRGGLAEKLFFGSGTQLSVL.

This clone came up a few times. The chain has TRBV4-1 and TRBJ1-5; D call uncertain. This CDR3 is built from 19 residues. Germline assignment: CDR1 MGHRA and CDR2 YSYEKL. V shed 0 bases and J shed 3 bases, with 21 bases lying between them. The CDR3 is CASSQEGGIGVSHNQPQHF. The CDR3 DNA follows: TGCGCCAGCAGCCAAGAAGGAGGCATCGGTGTGAGCCACAATCAGCCCCAGCATTTT.

This chain connects TRBV29-1 to TRBJ2-1; D may be TRBD2 (6 bases). Trimming pared 7 bases from V and 9 bases from J, leaving 22 bases between. CDR3 length: 14 residues. Germline V gives CDR1 SQVTM, CDR2 ANQGSEA. In nucleotides, the CDR3 is TGCAGCGCTGGGACTCCCCCGGCCACAGCTGAGCAGTTCTTC. Protein: CSAGTPPATAEQFF.

This clone came up a few times. The chain employs TRBV6-1 and TRBJ1-5; TRBD1 matches 7 bases. CDR1 is MNHNS, CDR2 SASEGT, per germline. This CDR3 is built from 15 residues. With V trimmed by 0 bases and J by 7 bases, 6 bases remained unmatched. CDR3 bases: TGTGCCAGCAGTGAAGCGCTGACAGGGCCCCAGCCCCAGCATTTT. Amino acids: CASSEALTGPQPQHF.

V is TRBV11-2 and J is TRBJ2-7; 9 bases map to TRBD1. This CDR3 is 15 amino acids long. V dropped 5 bases and J dropped 4; count of bases not matched to a gene: 9. Germline assignment: CDR1 SGHAT and CDR2 FQNNGV. The CDR3 is CASSRYTGGGYEQYF. CDR3 nucleotides: TGTGCCAGCAGCCGTTATACAGGGGGCGGTTACGAGCAGTACTTC.

This clone was recorded only once. The V and J genes are TRBV10-3 and TRBJ1-3; D might be TRBD1 (5 bases). Germline loops: CDR1 ENHRY, CDR2 SYGVKD. The V gene lost 10 bases and the J gene lost 0 bases, with 13 bases spanning the gap. The CDR3 is made up of 14 amino acids. CDR3 loop: CATGTSASGNTIYF. CDR3 nucleotides: TGTGCCACCGGGACTTCAGCCTCTGGAAACACCATATATTTT.

The CDR3 loop is CASRLGTSSSTDTQYF. Written as DNA, the CDR3 is TGTGCCAGCAGACTCGGGACTAGCAGTAGCACAGATACGCAGTATTTT. The rearrangement links TRBV5-8 to TRBJ2-3; TRBD2 agrees at 9 bases. The CDR3 runs 16 residues. The junction had 7 bases not matched to a gene; V was cut back by 5 bases and J by 0 bases. Germline assignment: CDR1 SGHTS and CDR2 YDEGEE.

Only a few counts were recorded for this clone. The V call is TRBV7-2, the J call TRBJ2-2, with 10 bases lining up with TRBD2. Trimming at V came to 5 bases and at J to 7 bases, leaving 4 bases not matched to a gene. Germline V gene sequence: CDR1 SGHTA, CDR2 FQGNSA. This CDR3 region has 14 residues. The CDR3, as DNA: TGTGCCAGCAGCCTCGGACTAGCGGTCGGGGAGCTGTTTTTT. This encodes CASSLGLAVGELFF.

V and J are TRBV3-1 (or the pseudogene TRBV3-2) and TRBJ2-6, with D perhaps matching TRBD2 (5 bases). CDR1 is LGHDT, CDR2 YNNKEL, per germline (reference sequence). Trimming pared 4 bases from V and 2 bases from J, leaving 9 bases between. The CDR3 spans 15 residues. Here the CDR3 DNA reads TGTGCCAGCAGCCCCAAGAGGGCTGGGGCCAACGTCCTGACTTTC. Protein product: CASSPKRAGANVLTF.

The chain has TRBV7-9 and TRBJ2-2, with TRBD1 matching 9 bases. Germline CDR1 is SEHNR and CDR2 is FQNEAQ (reference sequence). The trim removed 5 bases at V and 7 bases at J, leaving 8 bases unmatched. The CDR3 covers 15 residues. The CDR3 coding sequence is TGTGCCAGCAGCCCCGGGACAGGGAATGTCGGGGAGCTGTTTTTT. Protein product: CASSPGTGNVGELFF.

As concerns this clone: This sample includes further DNA sequences coding for the same CDR3. The chain has TRBV7-9 and TRBJ1-2; TRBD1 matches at 8 bases. This CDR3 is built from 13 residues. Unmatched junction bases numbered 6, after V lost 5 bases and J lost 7 bases. Germline assignment: CDR1 SEHNR and CDR2 FQNEAQ (reference sequence). CDR3 region: CASSLGQGGGYTF. The CDR3 bases are TGTGCCAGCAGCCTAGGACAGGGTGGTGGCTACACCTTC.

V gene TRBV3-1 (or the pseudogene TRBV3-2) combines with J gene TRBJ2-2; D is uncertain. V gave up 0 bases and J gave up 1 base, with 9 bases separating them. CDR3 size: 16 residues. Germline V lookup: CDR1 LGHDT, CDR2 YNNKEL (reference sequence). CDR3 DNA: TGTGCCAGCAGCCAAGACGGTCTTCTGAACACCGGGGAGCTGTTTTTT. Its translation: CASSQDGLLNTGELFF.

This clone was observed a single time. This chain uses TRBV2 with TRBJ2-1; D is possibly TRBD1 (5 bases). The germline CDR1 and CDR2 sequences are SNHLY and FYNNEI. Between the trimmed V and J ends, which lost 7 bases and 7 bases, there was a span of 20 bases. CDR3 size: 15 residues. CDR3 residues: CASIEEGVSGNEQFF. The CDR3 DNA reads as TGTGCCAGCATCGAGGAAGGGGTGAGTGGAAATGAGCAGTTCTTC.

The genes are TRBV10-3 and TRBJ2-4; the D gene is possibly TRBD2 (5 bases). Germline CDR1 reads ENHRY; CDR2 reads SYGVKD. V was clipped by 3 bases and J by 0 bases, with 12 bases between them. This CDR3 region has 16 residues. The DNA of the CDR3 is TGTGCCATCAGTGACGGGGAATGGGAAGCCAAAAACATTCAGTACTTC. Amino acids: CAISDGEWEAKNIQYF.

In this sample, this clone turned up once. The V gene is TRBV19, the J gene TRBJ2-1; 7 nucleotides align to TRBD2. CDR1 is LNHDA and CDR2 is SQIVND in the germline V gene (reference sequence). The length of the CDR3 is 17 residues. J gave up 0 bases and V 4 bases, and 9 bases lay outside the gene matches. The CDR3 DNA follows: TGTGCCAGTAGTACGACCCAGCGGGACGGCTCCTACAATGAGCAGTTCTTC. Translating it yields CASSTTQRDGSYNEQFF. Looking up the rest from reference TRBV19 and TRBJ2-1 gives the full variable domain: DGGITQSPKYLFRKEGQNVTLSCEQNLNHDAMYWYRQDPGQGLRLIYYSQIVNDFQKGDIAEGYSVSREKKESFPLTVTSAQKNPTAFYLCASSTTQRDGSYNEQFFGPGTRLTVL.

The CDR3 region is CASQRAGVTDTQYF. The CDR3 region has the DNA TGTGCCTCACAGAGGGCGGGTGTTACAGATACGCAGTATTTT. The chain carries TRBV24-1 and TRBJ2-3, with D perhaps TRBD2 (5 bases). The germline V gene has CDR1 KGHDR and CDR2 SFDVKD. The V end was cut by 12 bases, the J end by 3 bases, with 18 bases between. The CDR3 is 14 amino acids.

CDR3 in DNA: TGCGCCAGCAGCCAACTAGCTTTTGGGGACAATGAGCAGTTCTTC. Protein sequence: CASSQLAFGDNEQFF. The V and J genes are TRBV5-1 and TRBJ2-1; perhaps TRBD2 as D (6 bases). This CDR3 is built from 15 residues. Germline CDR1 SGHRS, CDR2 YFSETQ. Trimming removed 4 bases at V and 5 bases at J, with 16 bases between. Full variable domain (rest looked up from reference TRBV5-1 and TRBJ2-1): KAGVTQTPRYLIKTRGQQVTLSCSPISGHRSVSWYQQTPGQGLQFLFEYFSETQRNKGNFPGRFSGRQFSNSRSEMNVSTLELGDSALYLCASSQLAFGDNEQFFGPGTRLTVL.

J is TRBJ2-5 and V is TRBV5-6; D might be TRBD2 (6 bases). The V end was cut by 2 bases, the J end by 3 bases, with 14 bases between. Germline-derived CDR1 and CDR2 are SGHDT and YYEEEE. The CDR3 runs 15 residues. The CDR3 nucleotides are TGTGCCAGCAGCTTATTCGGGAGTGGAGAAGAGACCCAGTACTTC. Translating gives CASSLFGSGEETQYF.